This T cell receptor beta chain was identified during a study of CD8+CD57+ T cells in acquired aplastic anemia. The overall study: The average for DNA from sorted CD4+ and CD8+ cells was roughly 3 ug.

This clonotype is a singleton in its sample. The antigen is undetermined. Selection for sequencing was limited to patients who had shown CD8+CD57+ cell expansion by flow cytometry. At the time of blood sampling, patients had not yet received any therapy. CDR3 and TCR beta VDJ profiling relied on a genomic DNA template. Using its own MiXCR run on the reads, TCRdb lists one record per CDR3 protein. The repertoire includes 200,000 or so distinct CDR3 sequences, around three fifths of them detected once, and around 60% sits in the top ten. Study results and caveats: The CD8+ Simpson's diversity of patients and controls was not significantly different. There were fewer than 35 CD8+ CDR3 sequences that occurred in both patients and controls.

V was clipped by 2 bases and J by 3 bases, with 16 bases between them. CDR3 size: 16 residues. The germline gives CDR1 SGDLS, CDR2 YYNGEE. The V and J genes are TRBV9 and TRBJ2-3, with D tentatively TRBD2 (6 bases). The sequence came from a human donor with aplastic anemia. Sequenced sample: sorted CD4+, CD8+, or CD8+CD57+ T cells (not recorded which) from PBMCs. The DNA for the CDR3 is TGTGCCAGCAGCGTGGTCTTCGGCGGGGATACAGATACGCAGTATTTT. Translation: CASSVVFGGDTDTQYF.